A selection of T cell receptor beta chains follows, all from one sample in a study of chemoradiotherapy in HPV16-positive cancers. Libraries were prepared by immunoSEQ multiplex PCR; TCRdb keeps only in-frame clonotypes and omits some of them. This sample yields fewer than 40,000 clones, of which around 82% are seen a single time; roughly 5% belongs to the top ten. This sample comprised blood, obtained from a patient who underwent chemoradiotherapy. The receptors shown here come from a human donor with HPV-associated anogenital cancer. CDR3s include the opening cysteine and the closing phenylalanine or tryptophan. The order of the fields is J gene, V gene, CDR3 protein.

TRBJ1-2	TRBV30	CAWSDGYGYTF
TRBJ2-2	TRBV11-2	CASSPRRRVGTGELFF
TRBJ2-7	TRBV6-1	CASSTGQPYEQYF
TRBJ2-5	TRBV7-3	CASSLSLASGTETQYF
TRBJ2-1	TRBV6-5	CASKYSGVYNEQFF
TRBJ1-2	TRBV5-6	CASSLKGQGIEYGYTF
TRBJ2-5	TRBV5-1	CASSFSGVQETQYF
TRBJ2-7	TRBV5-1	CASRSTEWGVGSYEQYF
TRBJ2-7	TRBV6-6	CASSPGQGGYEQYF
TRBJ1-4	TRBV7-9	CASRSSWGKVVDEKLFF
TRBJ1-4	TRBV5-4	CASSPFGEELFF
TRBJ2-5	TRBV7-8	CASSPRDRGTQYF